One sample yielded the 7 T cell receptor beta chains listed below, sequenced in a study of cytomegalovirus exposure and HLA in healthy donors. PCR employed 60 Vbeta and 13 Jbeta primers. Generated by immunoSEQ multiplex PCR, the TCRdb table keeps only in-frame clones and is missing some. Here the sample spans about 160,000 clones, over 80% being singletons. The sequencing input was PBMCs. Receptor source: a man in his forties or fifties in good health and CMV-seropositive.

This chain uses TRBV19 with TRBJ1-3, with D possibly TRBD1 on 5 matching bases. Germline CDR1 LNHDA, CDR2 SQIVND (reference sequence). The length of the CDR3 is 12 residues. Trimming stripped 10 bases from V and 0 bases from J, with 7 bases between. The CDR3 is CATTVSGNTIYF. Here the CDR3 DNA reads TGTGCCACGACAGTCTCTGGAAACACCATATATTTT.

This chain uses TRBV2 with TRBJ2-6; no definite D call. CDR3 length: 14 residues. From germline, CDR1 is SNHLY and CDR2 FYNNEI. V was cut by 5 bases and J by 0 bases, with 5 bases left in between. The CDR3 region has the DNA TGTGCCAGCAGTCAATTCTCTGGGGCCAACGTCCTGACTTTC. It translates to CASSQFSGANVLTF.

The chain links TRBV2 to TRBJ2-3; maybe TRBD1 (5 bases). Trimming stripped 4 bases from V and 2 bases from J, with 10 bases between. The CDR3 sequence is 14 residues long. Per the germline V gene, CDR1 is SNHLY and CDR2 is FYNNEI. The CDR3 protein is CASSVGVSTDTQYF. DNA for the CDR3: TGTGCCAGCAGTGTAGGGGTGTCCACAGATACGCAGTATTTT.

J is TRBJ2-6 and V is TRBV15; a weak D match, TRBD1 (7 bases). The CDR3 length is 18 residues. The V end was cut by 0 bases, the J end by 4 bases, with 16 bases between. Germline V gene lookup returns CDR1 LNHNV and CDR2 YYDKDF (reference sequence). The CDR3 sequence: CATSRDGGRGAGANVLTF. CDR3 coding DNA: TGTGCCACCAGCAGAGATGGAGGCAGGGGGGCAGGGGCCAACGTCCTGACTTTC.

The rearrangement links TRBV19 to TRBJ1-1, with TRBD1 matching over 7 bases. The ends lost 4 bases at V and 3 bases at J; junction bases unmatched: 5. Per germline, CDR1 LNHDA and CDR2 SQIVND (reference sequence). The CDR3 runs 14 residues. The CDR3 region has the DNA TGTGCCAGTAGTACCCGGACAGGAGACACTGAAGCTTTCTTT. Protein sequence: CASSTRTGDTEAFF. The full variable domain, its missing parts supplied by reference TRBV19 and TRBJ1-1, is DGGITQSPKYLFRKEGQNVTLSCEQNLNHDAMYWYRQDPGQGLRLIYYSQIVNDFQKGDIAEGYSVSREKKESFPLTVTSAQKNPTAFYLCASSTRTGDTEAFFGQGTRLTVV.

The V and J genes are TRBV5-1 and TRBJ2-3, with 8 bases that match TRBD2. Trimming cost V 4 bases and J 4 bases; bases outside gene matches: 8. Germline lookup yields CDR1 SGHRS and CDR2 YFSETQ. The CDR3 is made up of 15 amino acids. CDR3 coding DNA: TGCGCCAGCAGCCCCGGGGGGGCCGGGTCAGATACGCAGTATTTT. It yields the protein CASSPGGAGSDTQYF. Complete variable domain (other parts from reference TRBV5-1 and TRBJ2-3): KAGVTQTPRYLIKTRGQQVTLSCSPISGHRSVSWYQQTPGQGLQFLFEYFSETQRNKGNFPGRFSGRQFSNSRSEMNVSTLELGDSALYLCASSPGGAGSDTQYFGPGTRLTVL.

The V and J genes are TRBV7-2 and TRBJ1-3; no reliable D call. The V end lost 6 bases, the J end lost 0 bases, and 21 bases lay between the germline ends. Germline V gene lookup returns CDR1 SGHTA and CDR2 FQGNSA. The CDR3 is made up of 18 amino acids. CDR3 coding DNA: TGTGCCAGCAGGTCCTACACCGGGGAGCCCCTCTCTGGAAACACCATATATTTT. Its protein is CASRSYTGEPLSGNTIYF.